The 15 T cell receptor beta chains below all came from one sample that was sequenced in a study of tumor and adjacent non-tumor tissue in lung cancer. The template was RNA from unsorted bulk tissue. TCRbeta libraries were built with three rounds of nested PCR, modified from ARM-PCR. MiXCR was run by TCRdb on the multiplex PCR reads, yielding one entry per CDR3 protein. Of tens of thousands of distinct CDR3 sequences in the sample, almost 60% were seen once. The source material was lung tumor tissue. These receptor sequences come from a man over 45 with non-small cell lung cancer.

The table lists this clonotype with many counts. V gene TRBV28 combines with J gene TRBJ1-5; tentatively, D is TRBD1 (6 bases). V gave up 3 bases and J gave up 1 base, with 16 bases separating them. Per germline, CDR1 MDHEN and CDR2 SYDVKM. This CDR3 region has 17 residues. The DNA of the CDR3 is TGTGCCAGCAGTTTTCACGGGCGCAGGGGAAGCAATCAGCCCCAGCATTTT. As protein: CASSFHGRRGSNQPQHF.

This clonotype was seen repeatedly, ten times or more. This chain connects TRBV6-1 to TRBJ1-2; D call uncertain. Trimming stripped 11 bases from V and 3 bases from J, with 22 bases between. There are 15 residues in the CDR3. CDR1 MNHNS and CDR2 SASEGT come from the germline V gene. CDR3 sequence reads: CASRAGRTQDYGYTF. DNA for the CDR3: TGTGCCTCGCGGGCGGGGAGGACCCAAGACTATGGCTACACCTTC.

Worth noting for this clonotype: Lacking the conserved final phenylalanine or tryptophan, this CDR3 likely reflects a read error. V and J are TRBV12-3 or TRBV12-4 and TRBJ2-1; the match to TRBD2 covers 8 bases. This CDR3 region has 14 residues. CDR3 nucleotide sequence: TGTGCAGGCAGTTTCGGGGGGGGGTACAATGAGCAGTTCATC. This codes for CAGSFGGGYNEQFI.

On this clonotype: This may come from a read error, since a much larger clone is one base off. This chain connects TRBV7-9 to TRBJ1-1; 7 nucleotides match TRBD1. The CDR3 totals 17 residues. The trim removed 3 bases at V and 4 bases at J, leaving 14 bases unmatched. Germline V gives CDR1 SEHNR, CDR2 FQNEAQ (reference sequence). CDR3 DNA: TGTGCCAGCAGCTTGGCGGGAACAGGGGCACGGGGCACTGAAGCTTTCTTT. Its protein is CASSLAGTGARGTEAFF.

Turning to this clonotype: Germline and junction disagree at one end, which may indicate a read error. V is TRBV4-2 and J is TRBJ2-1; the D gene is possibly TRBD1 (6 bases). CDR1 and CDR2 (germline): LGHNA, YNFKEQ. The CDR3 has 15 residues. The CDR3 DNA sequence: TGTGCCGGCAGTCAAGGACAGAGCTCCTACAATGAGCAGTTCTTC. This translates into CAGSQGQSSYNEQFF.

Of note for this clonotype: A read error may account for a junction end that differs from germline. The CDR3 loop is CASSSRGVGNTIYF. CDR3 sequence (DNA): TGTGCCAGCAGTTCCCGAGGGGTAGGAAACACCATATATTTC. The V call is TRBV6-5, the J call TRBJ1-3; the D gene is possibly TRBD1 (5 bases). The CDR3 runs 14 residues. CDR1 and CDR2 (germline): MNHEY, SVGAGI.

This chain uses TRBV6-1 with TRBJ1-3; D gene unclear. Trimming left V 7 bases short and J 15 bases short, with 25 bases between. Germline V gene data show CDR1 as MNHNS and CDR2 as SASEGT. The CDR3 is 14 residues long. CDR3 amino acids: CASTGILSGNATYF. CDR3 coding DNA: TGTGCCAGCACCGGGATACTCTCTGGAAACGCCACATATTTT.

This clonotype was detected many times. This sequence joins TRBV5-1 and TRBJ2-1, with 7 bases identical to TRBD2. With V trimmed by 0 bases and J by 1 base, 7 bases remained unmatched. Germline assignment: CDR1 SGHRS and CDR2 YFSETQ. The CDR3 covers 17 residues. The CDR3 DNA reads TGCGCCAGCAGCTTGGATCGGGGGGAAAGGTCCTACAATGAGCAGTTCTTC. It encodes CASSLDRGERSYNEQFF.

Comment on this clonotype: As the CDR3 is not closed by the conserved phenylalanine or tryptophan, this likely results from a read error. The chain combines TRBV6-2 or TRBV6-3 with TRBJ2-1, with D tentatively TRBD1 or TRBD2 (6 bases each). Germline V gives CDR1 MNHEY, CDR2 SVGEGT. The CDR3 sequence is 13 residues long. CDR3 DNA sequence: TGTGCTAGCAGAGGGGGGCCCGGCAATGAGCAGTTCCTC. Translating it yields CASRGGPGNEQFL.

About this clonotype itself: A much larger clone is a single base away; this may be a read error. This chain connects TRBV5-5 to TRBJ1-2; TRBD1 is a possible D gene (5 bases). The germline CDR1 and CDR2 sequences are SGHKS and YYEKEE (reference sequence). Between the trimmed V and J ends, which lost 6 bases and 4 bases, there was a span of 13 bases. The CDR3 is 13 residues long. The DNA for the CDR3 is TGTGCCAGCAACCCGGACACCTTCTATGGCTACACCTTC. Its translation is CASNPDTFYGYTF.

About this clonotype: At one of its ends the junction is not consistent with the germline gene, which may arise from a read error. This sequence joins TRBV5-5 and TRBJ2-7; D gene ambiguous. The CDR3 is 15 amino acids. In germline, CDR1 is SGHKS, CDR2 YYEKEE (reference sequence). CDR3 in amino acids: CASVPVNRSSYEQYF. CDR3 bases: TGCGCCAGCGTGCCCGTTAACCGGAGCTCCTACGAGCAGTACTTC.

In regard to this clonotype: One end of the junction varies from germline; a read error may be responsible. The V and J genes are TRBV11-3 and TRBJ2-1; D possibly corresponds to TRBD2 (5 bases). Germline loops: CDR1 SGHNT, CDR2 YENEEA. CDR3 length: 13 residues. The CDR3 here is CASSLGGENEQFF. In DNA, the CDR3 is TGTGCTAGCAGCTTAGGAGGCGAGAATGAGCAGTTCTTC. Full variable domain (rest looked up from reference TRBV11-3 and TRBJ2-1): EAGVVQSPRYKIIEKKQPVAFWCNPISGHNTLYWYLQNLGQGPELLIRYENEEAVDDSQLPKDRFSAERLKGVDSTLKIQPAELGDSAVYLCASSLGGENEQFFGPGTRLTVL.

With respect to this clonotype: Mismatch with germline at one junction end may stem from a read error. This rearrangement joins TRBV28 to TRBJ2-5; D unresolved. The CDR3 consists of 13 residues. The germline V gene has CDR1 MDHEN and CDR2 SYDVKM. The CDR3 bases are TGTGCCAGCTTGTCAGGAAACCAAGAGACCCACTACTTC. Protein product: CASLSGNQETHYF. The full variable domain, completed using reference TRBV28 and TRBJ2-5, is DVKVTQSSRYLVKRTGEKVFLECVQDMDHENMFWYRQDPGLGLRLIYFSYDVKMKEKGDIPEGYSVSREKKERFSLILESASTNQTSMYLCASLSGNQETHYFGPGTRLLVL.

For this clonotype: A read error may account for a junction end that differs from germline. J is TRBJ1-1 and V is TRBV11-3; a weak D match, TRBD1 (6 bases). Germline CDR1 is SGHNT and CDR2 is YENEEA. CDR3 length equals 12 residues. Here the CDR3 reads CASSLGQPVAFF. Written as DNA, the CDR3 is TGTGCCAGCAGCCTAGGACAGCCTGTAGCTTTCTTC.

Comments on this clonotype: Mismatch with germline at one junction end may stem from a read error. V gene TRBV10-3 combines with J gene TRBJ2-7; D is tentatively TRBD1 or TRBD2 (5 bases each). Germline CDR1 and CDR2: ENHRY and SYGVKD. The length of the CDR3 is 13 residues. The chain's CDR3 is CTISLGESYEQYF. Here the CDR3 DNA reads TGTACCATCAGTCTGGGGGAATCCTACGAGCAGTACTTC.